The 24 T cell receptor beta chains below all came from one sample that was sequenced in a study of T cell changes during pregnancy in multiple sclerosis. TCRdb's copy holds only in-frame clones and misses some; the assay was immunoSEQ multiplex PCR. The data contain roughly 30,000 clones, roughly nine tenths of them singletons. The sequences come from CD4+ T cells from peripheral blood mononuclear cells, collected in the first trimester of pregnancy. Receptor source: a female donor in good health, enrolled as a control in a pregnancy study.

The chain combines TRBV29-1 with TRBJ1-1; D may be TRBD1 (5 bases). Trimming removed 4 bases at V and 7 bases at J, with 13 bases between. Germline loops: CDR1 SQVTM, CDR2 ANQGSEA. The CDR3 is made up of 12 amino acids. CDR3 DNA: TGCAGCGTTGCGGCAGGGCGCCGTGAAGCTTTCTTT. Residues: CSVAAGRREAFF.

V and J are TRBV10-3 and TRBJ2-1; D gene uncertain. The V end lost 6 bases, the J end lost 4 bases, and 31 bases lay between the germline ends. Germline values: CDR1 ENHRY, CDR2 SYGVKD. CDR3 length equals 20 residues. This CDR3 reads CAISPVQIRPTKRSYNEQFF. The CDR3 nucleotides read TGTGCCATCAGCCCGGTACAGATCAGACCAACGAAACGCTCATACAATGAGCAGTTCTTC.

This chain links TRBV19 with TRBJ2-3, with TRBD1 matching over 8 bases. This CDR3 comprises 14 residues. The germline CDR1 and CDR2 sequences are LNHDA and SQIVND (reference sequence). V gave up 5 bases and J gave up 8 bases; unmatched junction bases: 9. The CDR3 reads CASSLDRAWGTQYF. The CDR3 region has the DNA TGTGCCAGTAGTTTGGACAGGGCTTGGGGTACGCAGTATTTT.

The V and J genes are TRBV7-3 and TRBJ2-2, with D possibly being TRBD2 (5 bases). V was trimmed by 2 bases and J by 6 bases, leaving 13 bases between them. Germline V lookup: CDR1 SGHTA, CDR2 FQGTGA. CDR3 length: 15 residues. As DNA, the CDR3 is TGTGCCAGCAGCTTAGGGAGCGCGGAGGCCGGGGAGCTGTTTTTT. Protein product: CASSLGSAEAGELFF.

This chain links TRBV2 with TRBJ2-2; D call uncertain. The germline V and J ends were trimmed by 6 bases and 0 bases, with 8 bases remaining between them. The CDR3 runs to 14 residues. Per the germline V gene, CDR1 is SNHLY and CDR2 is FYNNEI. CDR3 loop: CASRSPANTGELFF. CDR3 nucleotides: TGTGCCAGCAGGTCTCCAGCGAACACCGGGGAGCTGTTTTTT.

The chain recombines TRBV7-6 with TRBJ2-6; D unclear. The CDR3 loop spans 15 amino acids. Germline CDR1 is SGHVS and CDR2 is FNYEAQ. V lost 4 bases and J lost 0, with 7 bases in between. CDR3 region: CASSSPNSGANVLTF. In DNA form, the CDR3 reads TGTGCCAGCAGCTCCCCCAACTCTGGGGCCAACGTCCTGACTTTC.

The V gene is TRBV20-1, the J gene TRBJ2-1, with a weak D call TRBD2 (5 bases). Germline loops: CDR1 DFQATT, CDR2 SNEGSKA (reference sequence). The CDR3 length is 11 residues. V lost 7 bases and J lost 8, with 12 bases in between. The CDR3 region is CSGVSAYEQFF. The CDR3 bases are TGCAGTGGGGTTAGCGCCTATGAGCAGTTCTTC.

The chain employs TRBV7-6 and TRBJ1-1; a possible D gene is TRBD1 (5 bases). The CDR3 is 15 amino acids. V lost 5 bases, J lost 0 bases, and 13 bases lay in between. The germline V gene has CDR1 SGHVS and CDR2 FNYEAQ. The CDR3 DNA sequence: TGTGCCAGCAGCCGAGGAGGGGCACTGAACACTGAAGCTTTCTTT. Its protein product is CASSRGGALNTEAFF.

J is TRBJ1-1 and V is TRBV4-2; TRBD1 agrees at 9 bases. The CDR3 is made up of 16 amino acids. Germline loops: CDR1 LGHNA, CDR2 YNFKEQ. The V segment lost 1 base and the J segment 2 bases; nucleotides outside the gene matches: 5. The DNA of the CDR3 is TGTGCCAGCAGCCAAGGGCCGGGACAGGGAAACACTGAAGCTTTCTTT. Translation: CASSQGPGQGNTEAFF.

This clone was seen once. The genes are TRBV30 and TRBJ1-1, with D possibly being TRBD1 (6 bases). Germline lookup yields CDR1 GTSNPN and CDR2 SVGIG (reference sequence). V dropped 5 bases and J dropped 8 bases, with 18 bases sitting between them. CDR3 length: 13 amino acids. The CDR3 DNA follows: TGTGCCTGGTCGAGACAGGCGGGGGTCGAAGCTTTCTTT. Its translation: CAWSRQAGVEAFF.

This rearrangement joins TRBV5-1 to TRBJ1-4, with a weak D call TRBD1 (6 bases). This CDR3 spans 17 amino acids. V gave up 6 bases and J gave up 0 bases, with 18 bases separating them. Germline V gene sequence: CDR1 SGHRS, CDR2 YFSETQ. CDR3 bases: TGCGCCAGCACTCCGGGGGGCTTAAAGGCAACTAATGAAAAACTGTTTTTT. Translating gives CASTPGGLKATNEKLFF.

CDR3 residues: CASSAGTGGNQPQHF. Here the CDR3 DNA reads TGTGCCAGCAGCGCTGGGACAGGGGGCAATCAGCCCCAGCATTTT. The chain links TRBV7-2 to TRBJ1-5, with 10 bases aligning to TRBD1. After removal of 5 bases from V and 2 bases from J, the junction contained 3 bases not matched to a gene. CDR3 size: 15 residues. Germline-derived CDR1 and CDR2 are SGHTA and FQGNSA.

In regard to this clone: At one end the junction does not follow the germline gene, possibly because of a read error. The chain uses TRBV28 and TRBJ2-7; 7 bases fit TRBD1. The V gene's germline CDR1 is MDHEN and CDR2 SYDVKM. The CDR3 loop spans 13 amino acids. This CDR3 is CASQYGTGTAVLF. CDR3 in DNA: TGTGCCAGCCAGTACGGGACCGGGACAGCCGTTCTCTTC.

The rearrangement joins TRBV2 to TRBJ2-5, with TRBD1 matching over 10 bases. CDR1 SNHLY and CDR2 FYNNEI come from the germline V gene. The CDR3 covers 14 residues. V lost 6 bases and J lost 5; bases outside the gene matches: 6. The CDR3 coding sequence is TGTGCCAGCAGAGGTACGGGACAGGGGGAGACCCAGTACTTC. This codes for CASRGTGQGETQYF.

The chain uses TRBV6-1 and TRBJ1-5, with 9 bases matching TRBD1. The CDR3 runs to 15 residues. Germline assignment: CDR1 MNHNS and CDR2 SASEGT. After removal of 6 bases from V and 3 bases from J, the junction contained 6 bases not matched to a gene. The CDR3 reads CASRETGGHNQPQHF. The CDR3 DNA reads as TGTGCCAGCAGAGAGACAGGGGGGCACAATCAGCCCCAGCATTTT.

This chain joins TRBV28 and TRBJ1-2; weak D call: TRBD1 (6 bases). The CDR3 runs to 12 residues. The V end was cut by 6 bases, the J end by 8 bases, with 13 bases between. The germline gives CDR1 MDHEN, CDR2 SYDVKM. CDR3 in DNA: TGTGCCAGCAGATCAGGGGTAGACGGCTACACCTTC. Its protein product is CASRSGVDGYTF.

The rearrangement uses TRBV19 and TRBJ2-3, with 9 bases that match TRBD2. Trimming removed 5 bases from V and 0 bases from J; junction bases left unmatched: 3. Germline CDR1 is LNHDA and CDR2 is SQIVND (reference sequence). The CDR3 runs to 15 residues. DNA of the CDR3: TGTGCCAGTAGTCAGAGCGGGGGGAGCACAGATACGCAGTATTTT. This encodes CASSQSGGSTDTQYF. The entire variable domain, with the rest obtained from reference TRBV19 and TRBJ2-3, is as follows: DGGITQSPKYLFRKEGQNVTLSCEQNLNHDAMYWYRQDPGQGLRLIYYSQIVNDFQKGDIAEGYSVSREKKESFPLTVTSAQKNPTAFYLCASSQSGGSTDTQYFGPGTRLTVL.

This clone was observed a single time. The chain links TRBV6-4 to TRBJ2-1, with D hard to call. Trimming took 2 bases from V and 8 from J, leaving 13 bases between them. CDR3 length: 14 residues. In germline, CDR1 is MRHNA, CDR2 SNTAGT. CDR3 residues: CASSDDNQVDEQFF. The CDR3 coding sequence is TGTGCCAGCAGTGACGACAATCAGGTGGATGAGCAGTTCTTC.

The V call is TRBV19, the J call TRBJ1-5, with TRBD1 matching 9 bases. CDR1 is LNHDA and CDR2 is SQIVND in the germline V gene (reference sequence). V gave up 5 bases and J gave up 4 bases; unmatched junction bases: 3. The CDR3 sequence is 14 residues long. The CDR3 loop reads CASSATGGNQPQHF. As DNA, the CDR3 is TGTGCCAGTAGTGCGACAGGGGGGAATCAGCCCCAGCATTTT.

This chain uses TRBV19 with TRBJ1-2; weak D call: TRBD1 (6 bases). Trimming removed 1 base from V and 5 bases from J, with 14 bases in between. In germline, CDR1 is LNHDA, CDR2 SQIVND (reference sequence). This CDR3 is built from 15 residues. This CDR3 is CASSIGQGQIYGYTF. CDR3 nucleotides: TGTGCCAGTAGTATAGGGCAGGGGCAGATATATGGCTACACCTTC.

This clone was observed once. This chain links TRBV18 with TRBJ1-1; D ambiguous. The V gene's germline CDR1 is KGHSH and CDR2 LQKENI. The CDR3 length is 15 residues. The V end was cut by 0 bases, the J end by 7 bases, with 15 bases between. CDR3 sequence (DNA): TGTGCCAGCTCACCACCGGGTCGTGGAGGCAATGAAGCTTTCTTT. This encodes CASSPPGRGGNEAFF. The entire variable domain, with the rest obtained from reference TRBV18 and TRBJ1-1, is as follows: NAGVMQNPRHLVRRRGQEARLRCSPMKGHSHVYWYRQLPEEGLKFMVYLQKENIIDESGMPKERFSAEFPKEGPSILRIQQVVRGDSAAYFCASSPPGRGGNEAFFGQGTRLTVV.

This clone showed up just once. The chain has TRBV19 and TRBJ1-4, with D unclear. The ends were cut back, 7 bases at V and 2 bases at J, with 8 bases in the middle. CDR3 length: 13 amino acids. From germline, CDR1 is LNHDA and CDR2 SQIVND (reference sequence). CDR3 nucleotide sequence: TGTGCCAGTAATTCACGGACTAATGAAAAACTGTTTTTT. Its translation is CASNSRTNEKLFF.

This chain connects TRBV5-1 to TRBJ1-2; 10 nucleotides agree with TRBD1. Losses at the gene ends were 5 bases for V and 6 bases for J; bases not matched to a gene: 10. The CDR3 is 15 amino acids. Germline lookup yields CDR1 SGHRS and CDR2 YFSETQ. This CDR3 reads CASRMTGGDGDGYTF. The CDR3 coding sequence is TGCGCCAGCAGGATGACAGGGGGCGACGGGGATGGCTACACCTTC.

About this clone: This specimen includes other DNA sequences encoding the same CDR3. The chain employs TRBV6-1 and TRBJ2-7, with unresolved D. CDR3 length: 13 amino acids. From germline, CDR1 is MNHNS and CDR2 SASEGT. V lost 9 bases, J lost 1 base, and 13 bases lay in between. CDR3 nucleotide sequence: TGTGCCAGTAGTCAGGAACGGTCCTACGAGCAGTACTTC. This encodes CASSQERSYEQYF.